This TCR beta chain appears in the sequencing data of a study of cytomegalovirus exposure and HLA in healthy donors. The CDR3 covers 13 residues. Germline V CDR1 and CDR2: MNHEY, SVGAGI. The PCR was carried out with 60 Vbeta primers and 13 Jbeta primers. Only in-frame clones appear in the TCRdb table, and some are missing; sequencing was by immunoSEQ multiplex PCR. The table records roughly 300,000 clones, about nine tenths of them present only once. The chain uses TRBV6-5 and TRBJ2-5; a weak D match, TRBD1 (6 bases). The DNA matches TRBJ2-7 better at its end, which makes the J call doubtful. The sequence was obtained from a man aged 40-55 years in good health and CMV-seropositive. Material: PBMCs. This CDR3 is CASSRTDAYEQYF. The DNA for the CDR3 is TGTGCCAGCAGTAGGACAGACGCCTACGAGCAGTACTTC.